This TCR beta chain was identified during a study of blood T cell repertoires in COVID-19. The CDR3 is made up of 14 amino acids. Germline loops: CDR1 MNHEY, CDR2 SVGAGI. Trimming left V 1 base short and J 8 bases short, with 14 bases between. Assay used: immunoSEQ multiplex PCR; TCRdb lists only in-frame clones, some missing. The data show 170,000 or so clones, roughly 83% seen once. This chain joins TRBV6-5 and TRBJ1-1; possibly TRBD1 for D (6 bases). The source of this sequence is a woman in her thirties or forties with COVID-19, enrolled during active disease. Material for sequencing was peripheral blood. The CDR3 DNA sequence: TGTGCCAGCAGTTACTTACAGGGTCTAACCGAAGCTTTCTTT. Its protein product is CASSYLQGLTEAFF.